The following is a T cell receptor beta chain sequence with its context. These data belong to a study of cytomegalovirus exposure and HLA in healthy donors. The PCR contained 60 Vbeta and 13 Jbeta primers. Method: immunoSEQ multiplex PCR; TCRdb's copy keeps in-frame clones and lacks some. The top ten clones hold 2.5% to 3% of a sample with some 140,000 clones, approximately 74% of them seen once. Per germline, CDR1 SGHAT and CDR2 FQNNGV. The CDR3 runs 11 residues. Deletions cut 4 bases from V and 15 bases from J, with 13 bases between. This receptor was taken from a man aged 18 to 30 in good health and CMV-seronegative. The source material was PBMCs. The chain uses TRBV11-2 and TRBJ2-1, with D possibly matching TRBD1 (6 bases). The CDR3 sequence: CASSSQGPRFF. For the CDR3, the DNA is TGTGCCAGCAGCTCACAGGGCCCCAGGTTCTTC.